What follows are 16 T cell receptor beta chains derived from one specimen sequenced in a study of blood T cell repertoires in COVID-19 (dated by TCRdb to about 2020). Library preparation employed the immunoSEQ multiplex PCR assay. This immuneACCESS table, as held by TCRdb, lists in-frame sequences with V and J called but not all clones. Of the missing ones, under half trace to an unresolved V gene in checked studies; the others have no known cause. The sample yields fewer than 450,000 clones; approximately 90% were counted once. The top ten clones comprise roughly 1.2% of the sample. The sample taken for sequencing was PBMCs or T cells enriched from blood (not recorded which). The receptor set was obtained from a woman aged 18-29 years who had recovered from COVID-19.

The V gene is TRBV9, the J gene TRBJ1-1; 10 nucleotides match TRBD1. CDR1 and CDR2 (germline): SGDLS, YYNGEE. V was clipped by 2 bases and J by 11 bases; unmatched bases: 12. This CDR3 is built from 15 residues. The DNA of the CDR3 is TGTGCCAGCAGCGTTCTCCCCGGACAGGGGGAAAGTGCTTTCTTT. Protein sequence: CASSVLPGQGESAFF.

The CDR3 loop reads CASSLGTGGGHSPLHF. As DNA, the CDR3 is TGTGCCAGCAGCTTGGGGACAGGGGGCGGGCATTCACCCCTCCACTTT. This chain joins TRBV5-6 and TRBJ1-6; 11 bases line up with TRBD1. The CDR3 sequence is 16 residues long. V lost 0 bases and J lost 8; bases outside the gene matches: 4. The germline V gene has CDR1 SGHDT and CDR2 YYEEEE.

This chain connects TRBV2 to TRBJ2-2, with TRBD2 identical over 10 bases. V lost 3 bases, J lost 3 bases, and 4 bases stayed unmatched. Germline V gene sequence: CDR1 SNHLY, CDR2 FYNNEI. This CDR3 comprises 16 residues. CDR3 in amino acids: CASSESGGEYTGELFF. Here the CDR3 DNA reads TGTGCCAGCAGTGAGAGCGGGGGGGAGTACACCGGGGAGCTGTTTTTT.

The chain uses TRBV5-6 and TRBJ2-5, with 12 bases identical to TRBD1. This CDR3 contains 15 residues. From germline, CDR1 is SGHDT and CDR2 YYEEEE. The V and J ends lost 3 bases and 7 bases, in that order; junction bases with no gene match: 7. Here the CDR3 DNA reads TGTGCCAGCAGCTCGGGACAGGGGGCGCACGGGACCCAGTACTTC. It translates to CASSSGQGAHGTQYF. Complete variable domain (other parts from reference TRBV5-6 and TRBJ2-5): DAGVTQSPTHLIKTRGQQVTLRCSPKSGHDTVSWYQQALGQGPQFIFQYYEEEERQRGNFPDRFSGHQFPNYSSELNVNALLLGDSALYLCASSSGQGAHGTQYFGPGTRLLVL.

This clone came up once. This chain uses TRBV29-1 with TRBJ1-1; D is unresolved. The CDR3 spans 12 residues. Looked up from germline, CDR1 is SQVTM and CDR2 is ANQGSEA. V was shortened by 4 bases and J by 6 bases, with 12 bases between the two germline ends. The CDR3 here is CSVVFGVAEAFF. The CDR3 bases are TGCAGCGTTGTGTTCGGTGTCGCTGAAGCTTTCTTT.

This clone was found once. The chain carries TRBV5-1 and TRBJ1-5; maybe TRBD1 (6 bases). Germline V gene lookup returns CDR1 SGHRS and CDR2 YFSETQ. The CDR3 is made up of 16 amino acids. The V end lost 0 bases, the J end lost 7 bases, and 17 bases lay between the germline ends. This chain's CDR3 is CASSLEGRQGTQPQHF. The CDR3 region has the DNA TGCGCCAGCAGCTTGGAAGGTCGGCAGGGGACGCAGCCCCAGCATTTT.

The chain recombines TRBV11-3 with TRBJ2-2; unclear D gene. The CDR3 sequence is 14 residues long. V gave up 2 bases and J gave up 1 base, with 5 bases separating them. Per the germline V gene, CDR1 is SGHNT and CDR2 is YENEEA. The CDR3 DNA sequence: TGTGCCAGCAGCTTAACAGTGAACACCGGGGAGCTGTTTTTT. Its protein is CASSLTVNTGELFF.

This clone has a single count. The chain has TRBV6-2 or TRBV6-3 and TRBJ2-7, with 8 bases identical to TRBD1. V trimming: 6 bases; J trimming: 4 bases; junction bases outside the gene matches: 8. From germline, CDR1 is MNHEY and CDR2 SVGEGT. CDR3 length equals 14 residues. CDR3 nucleotides: TGTGCCAGCAGCACGGGACAGGATGGGTACGAGCAGTACTTC. It encodes CASSTGQDGYEQYF.

CDR3 amino acids: CASSLVQGYNQPQHF. The CDR3 bases are TGTGCCAGCAGCTTAGTGCAGGGGTACAATCAGCCCCAGCATTTT. V is TRBV11-2 and J is TRBJ1-5, with a tentative D call TRBD1 (6 bases). CDR1 and CDR2 from the germline V gene are SGHAT and FQNNGV. The CDR3 consists of 15 residues. With 1 base removed from V and 3 bases from J, the gap between germline ends came to 10 bases.

In DNA form, the CDR3 reads TGTGCCAGCAATTATATAGCAGATGGCTACACCTTC. Translated: CASNYIADGYTF. J is TRBJ1-2 and V is TRBV2; the D is unclear. The ends were cut back, 7 bases at V and 6 bases at J, with 12 bases in the middle. The CDR3 has 12 residues. Germline CDR1 is SNHLY and CDR2 is FYNNEI.

V and J are TRBV4-1 and TRBJ2-7; D is ambiguous. V was trimmed by 0 bases and J by 7 bases, leaving 10 bases between them. The CDR3 spans 13 residues. CDR1 is MGHRA and CDR2 is YSYEKL in the germline V gene. CDR3 region: CASSQEPSGEQYF. CDR3 coding DNA: TGCGCCAGCAGCCAAGAGCCATCGGGTGAGCAGTACTTC.

Turning to this clone: Other DNA sequences in this sample translate to the same CDR3. The genes are TRBV5-1 and TRBJ1-2; D is undetermined. V gave up 0 bases and J gave up 4 bases, with 7 bases separating them. The CDR3 totals 13 residues. Germline CDR1 SGHRS, CDR2 YFSETQ. The chain's CDR3 is CASSLDGSYGYTF. The CDR3 DNA reads TGCGCCAGCAGCTTGGACGGGTCCTATGGCTACACCTTC. Full variable domain (rest looked up from reference TRBV5-1 and TRBJ1-2): KAGVTQTPRYLIKTRGQQVTLSCSPISGHRSVSWYQQTPGQGLQFLFEYFSETQRNKGNFPGRFSGRQFSNSRSEMNVSTLELGDSALYLCASSLDGSYGYTFGSGTRLTVV.

CDR3 nucleotide sequence: TGTGCCAGCAGTTACCAGGGAAGTAGATATGGCTACACCTTC. It codes for CASSYQGSRYGYTF. V is TRBV6-5 and J is TRBJ1-2; the D gene is possibly TRBD1 (5 bases). This CDR3 region has 14 residues. Trimming left V 2 bases short and J 5 bases short, with 12 bases between. The germline gives CDR1 MNHEY, CDR2 SVGAGI.

V usage is TRBV14 and J usage is TRBJ2-3, with TRBD2 matching over 8 bases. The V and J ends lost 2 bases and 0 bases, in that order; junction bases with no gene match: 4. The CDR3 is 16 amino acids. Per germline, CDR1 SGHDN and CDR2 FVKESK. DNA for the CDR3: TGTGCCAGCAGCCAATTATCGGGGGGGAGCACAGATACGCAGTATTTT. Protein product: CASSQLSGGSTDTQYF.

A word on this clone: At the DNA level, this CDR3 is encoded by other sequences in the same sample as well. The chain is built from TRBV6-1 and TRBJ1-5, with 9 positions matching TRBD1. V shed 2 bases and J 6 bases; nucleotides not matched to a gene: 5. The V gene's germline CDR1 is MNHNS and CDR2 SASEGT. The CDR3 has 15 amino acids. This CDR3 reads CASSENGQGIQPQHF. As DNA, the CDR3 is TGTGCCAGCAGTGAAAATGGACAGGGGATTCAGCCCCAGCATTTT.

V is TRBV28 and J is TRBJ1-3; no clear D gene. The CDR3 is 15 amino acids. CDR1 MDHEN and CDR2 SYDVKM come from the germline V gene. Trimming stripped 3 bases from V and 0 bases from J, with 9 bases between. The CDR3: CASSFDFTSGNTIYF. DNA for the CDR3: TGTGCCAGCAGTTTCGACTTTACCTCTGGAAACACCATATATTTT.